This TCR beta chain stems from a study of human T cells and chemical hapten exposure. Study details: Read at 6 days, the patch tests placed 0.01% DPC on the upper back. Whole-study findings and limits: With DPC sensitization, TCRs exceeding 1 in 1000 frequency showed no change.

This clonotype was detected only a few times. Its specificity is not known. Via MiXCR, TCRdb re-called the RACE reads, giving one row per CDR3 protein. The sample lists about 380,000 distinct CDR3 sequences, 4.5% to 5.5% occurring once. V shed 4 bases, J shed 2 bases, and the junction held 5 bases outside the gene matches. This CDR3 region has 16 residues. Per germline, CDR1 SGHNT and CDR2 YYREEE (reference sequence). Time point described: pre-sensitization, week 0. Treatment specified: therapeutic diphenylcyclopropenone sensitization with weekly scalp DPC. The sequences come from whole blood, collected in connection with sensitization to the hapten diphenylcyclopropenone (DPC). The chain couples TRBV5-4 to TRBJ2-2; 10 nucleotides match TRBD2. This sequence originates from a woman in her fifties or sixties with alopecia areata. Some clones in this sample may be carry-over from other donors' samples. CDR3 bases: TGTGCCAGCAGCCGCAGCGGGAGGGGAAACACCGGGGAGCTGTTTTTT. This encodes CASSRSGRGNTGELFF.